The rows below give T cell receptor beta chains drawn from one sample of a study of T cell responses to AZD1222 COVID-19 vaccine. TCRdb keeps only in-frame clones here, not all; method: immunoSEQ multiplex PCR. The profile covers approximately 120,000 clones, with 85% appearing a single time and 3.5% to 5% taken by the ten largest. Source: peripheral blood, taken 28 days after the second AZD1222 dose. These receptors were obtained from an adult who received the AZD1222 COVID-19 vaccine. Both conserved end residues are part of each CDR3. A D gene is named only where the DNA matches it firmly. Clone size, where shown, is once, few, many, or a class for clones that have expanded.

cdr3_aa cdr3_nt j_call d_call clone_size v_call
CASRPTGADGYTF TGCGCCAGCAGGCCGACAGGGGCTGACGGCTACACCTTC TRBJ1-2 TRBD1 once TRBV4-1
CASSQLNNSPLHF TGTGCCAGCTCACAACTGAATAATTCACCCCTCCACTTT TRBJ1-6 - - TRBV18
CATSRGEGMDYGYTF TGTGCCACCAGCAGAGGGGAGGGGATGGACTATGGCTACACCTTC TRBJ1-2 - - TRBV15
CASSEARTQNSPLHF TGTGCCAGCAGTGAAGCGCGGACTCAAAATTCACCCCTCCACTTT TRBJ1-6 - - TRBV2
CASRGIQGMAYEQYF TGTGCCAGCAGAGGGATTCAGGGGATGGCCTACGAGCAGTACTTC TRBJ2-7 - - TRBV2
CASSLDRFRNEKLFF TGTGCCAGCAGTCTAGACAGGTTTCGAAATGAAAAACTGTTTTTT TRBJ1-4 - - TRBV2
CASSGGPGSSYEQYF TGTGCCAGCAGCGGGGGGCCGGGTAGCTCCTACGAGCAGTACTTC TRBJ2-7 - - TRBV5-5
CASSPGGQGTTEAFF TGCGCCAGCAGCCCAGGCGGACAGGGGACCACTGAAGCTTTCTTT TRBJ1-1 TRBD1 - TRBV4-1
CASSQDLRGTGELFF TGCGCCAGCAGCCAAGATCTCCGGGGCACCGGGGAGCTGTTTTTT TRBJ2-2 - few TRBV4-3
CASSEIQGAWKYEQYF TGTGCCAGCAGTGAAATACAGGGGGCGTGGAAGTACGAGCAGTACTTC TRBJ2-7 TRBD1 - TRBV25-1
CASSPTFSGLGEAFF TGTGCCAGCAGCCCCACATTCTCAGGTCTAGGTGAAGCTTTCTTT TRBJ1-1 - - TRBV7-2
CASIDSSDGYTF TGTGCCAGCATCGACAGTTCCGATGGCTACACCTTC TRBJ1-2 - - TRBV6-5
CASSQDPSGLGVLF TGTGCCAGCAGCCAAGATCCCTCGGGGCTTGGGGTGTTATTT TRBJ1-2 - - TRBV3-1/TRBV3-2
CASSLGGGGQETQYF TGTGCCAGCAGCTTAGGTGGCGGGGGGCAAGAGACCCAGTACTTC TRBJ2-5 TRBD2 once TRBV7-2
CASSPGQGVATNEKLFF TGTGCCAGCAGCCCGGGACAGGGAGTTGCAACTAATGAAAAACTGTTTTTT TRBJ1-4 TRBD1 - TRBV7-2
CASSYIRTGGSYGYTF TGTGCCAGCAGTTACATTCGAACAGGGGGCAGCTATGGCTACACCTTC TRBJ1-2 TRBD1 - TRBV6-5
CASSLGGRGGYQPQHF TGTGCCAGCAGCTTGGGGGGCAGGGGAGGTTATCAGCCCCAGCATTTT TRBJ1-5 - - TRBV5-6
CASSLGDRNTEAFF TGTGCCAGCAGCTTGGGAGACAGGAACACTGAAGCTTTCTTT TRBJ1-1 - - TRBV7-2
CASSATDRSTNEQYF TGTGCCAGCAGCGCCACAGACAGGTCGACCAACGAGCAGTACTTC TRBJ2-7 - few TRBV21-1
CASTSDPGQPQHF TGCGCCAGCACCTCAGATCCTGGTCAGCCCCAGCATTTT TRBJ1-5 - - TRBV5-1
CATSPYRGSYNEQFF TGCGCCACCTCACCCTACCGTGGCTCCTACAATGAGCAGTTCTTC TRBJ2-1 - - TRBV10-1
CASSLFSGGRYEQYF TGTGCCAGCAGCCTCTTTTCGGGGGGGAGGTACGAGCAGTACTTC TRBJ2-7 TRBD2 - TRBV7-2
CASSLARTGFYNSPLHF TGTGCCAGCAGTTTGGCCAGGACTGGCTTCTATAATTCACCCCTCCACTTT TRBJ1-6 - - TRBV27
CASSKRLGDYTF TGTGCCAGCAGCAAACGACTAGGGGACTACACCTTC TRBJ1-2 - once TRBV6-5